Shown below are 23 T cell receptor beta chains from a single sample sequenced in a study of monozygotic twins with inflammatory bowel disease. Each CDR3 protein gets one entry in TCRdb, which reprocessed the 5' RACE reads and gives no DNA. The ten top clones account for around 7.7%, within a sample of approximately 210,000 distinct CDR3 sequences. The sequencing input was blood. Every receptor here comes from a human donor with ulcerative colitis or Crohn's disease, or a healthy co-twin of an affected twin (not recorded which).

The chain combines TRBV18 with TRBJ2-3; TCRdb selects TRBD2, and the lack of DNA leaves this call unchecked. CDR3 length equals 17 residues. Germline assignment: CDR1 KGHSH and CDR2 LQKENI. CDR3 amino acids: CASSPSLAGGLTDTQYF.

This chain uses TRBV12-3 or TRBV12-4 with TRBJ2-7; with no DNA, the TCRdb D assignment of TRBD2 cannot be verified. The CDR3 spans 14 residues. The CDR3 protein is CASSLLAGPYEQYF.

The chain uses TRBV7-2 and TRBJ2-2. The CDR3 runs 17 residues. The germline V gene has CDR1 SGHTA and CDR2 FQGNSA. The CDR3 sequence: CASSLAPINANTGELFF. The full variable domain, completed using reference TRBV7-2 and TRBJ2-2, is GAGVSQSPSNKVTEKGKDVELRCDPISGHTALYWYRQSLGQGLEFLIYFQGNSAPDKSGLPSDRFSAERTGGSVSTLTIQRTQQEDSAVYLCASSLAPINANTGELFFGEGSRLTVL.

The chain combines TRBV6-5 with TRBJ1-1. CDR1 and CDR2 from the germline V gene are MNHEY and SVGAGI. This CDR3 region has 14 residues. The CDR3 is CASSFRPVKTEAFF.

V is TRBV4-2 and J is TRBJ2-1. The CDR3 contains 16 residues. Germline V gene sequence: CDR1 LGHNA, CDR2 YNFKEQ. Here the CDR3 reads CASSQDDDSSYNEQFF.

The CDR3 loop reads CAIKGQLGADTQYF. The V gene is TRBV10-3, the J gene TRBJ2-3; the D call of TRBD2 rests on TCRdb alone, since no DNA is present to check it. This CDR3 contains 14 residues. CDR1 is ENHRY and CDR2 is SYGVKD in the germline V gene.

V gene TRBV3-1 combines with J gene TRBJ1-2; TCRdb's D call, TRBD1, is unchecked because there is no DNA. Germline values: CDR1 LGHDT, CDR2 YNNKEL (reference sequence). The CDR3 has 17 residues. CDR3 sequence: CASSQEGRVAGVYGYTF.

The chain links TRBV6-1 to TRBJ1-1. From germline, CDR1 is MNHNS and CDR2 SASEGT. CDR3 length equals 13 residues. CDR3 region: CASSQDYRTEAFF.

The chain links TRBV12-3 or TRBV12-4 to TRBJ2-6; TCRdb selects TRBD2, and the lack of DNA leaves this call unchecked. The CDR3 runs 17 residues. The CDR3 loop is CASSLPAGGAGANVLTF.

The chain employs TRBV12-3 or TRBV12-4 and TRBJ1-1; TCRdb picks TRBD1, but there is no DNA to check that call. There are 15 residues in the CDR3. The CDR3 loop is CASTYSVREGTEAFF.

This chain uses TRBV5-1 with TRBJ2-1; TCRdb proposes TRBD2, but this gene call is untestable without DNA. This CDR3 spans 16 amino acids. Germline CDR1 SGHRS, CDR2 YFSETQ. CDR3 sequence reads: CASSLPTSGSYNEQFF.

The CDR3 spells CASSPQPGTEAFF. The J gene is TRBJ1-1, the V gene TRBV7-2. Per germline, CDR1 SGHTA and CDR2 FQGNSA. The CDR3 totals 13 residues.

The chain employs TRBV3-1 and TRBJ1-5. The germline CDR1 and CDR2 sequences are LGHDT and YNNKEL (reference sequence). This CDR3 is built from 15 residues. The CDR3 region is CASTKGPYSNQPQHF.

The chain carries TRBV2 and TRBJ1-5; TCRdb proposes TRBD1, but this gene call is untestable without DNA. Germline V gives CDR1 SNHLY, CDR2 FYNNEI. The CDR3 covers 15 residues. The CDR3 spells CASSGPGTLNQPQHF.

The chain's CDR3 is CASSYPSQETQYF. This rearrangement joins TRBV5-4 to TRBJ2-5. From germline, CDR1 is SGHNT and CDR2 YYREEE (reference sequence). The CDR3 covers 13 residues.

The V and J genes are TRBV12-3 or TRBV12-4 and TRBJ1-2. The CDR3 runs 14 residues. The CDR3 sequence is CASSLGTDNYGYTF.

The V and J genes are TRBV6-6 and TRBJ2-1. The CDR3 has 13 amino acids. Germline values: CDR1 MNHNY, CDR2 SVGAGI (reference sequence). The CDR3: CATRGTSYNEQFF.

The gene calls are TRBV9 and TRBJ2-2; TCRdb names TRBD2, which stays unverified in the absence of DNA. The CDR3 has 18 amino acids. From germline, CDR1 is SGDLS and CDR2 YYNGEE. The chain's CDR3 is CASSVASGWGFNTGELFF.

The gene calls are TRBV19 and TRBJ1-5; there is no DNA to check the TCRdb D call of TRBD1. This CDR3 region has 19 residues. Per the germline V gene, CDR1 is LNHDA and CDR2 is SQIVND (reference sequence). CDR3 in amino acids: CASSPRAWTGVLGNQPQHF.

The chain recombines TRBV4-3 with TRBJ2-3; TCRdb gives TRBD2 as the D gene, but with no DNA this cannot be confirmed. Germline V lookup: CDR1 LGHNA, CDR2 YSLEER. The CDR3 covers 17 residues. The CDR3 here is CASSQVSSGRTGDTQYF.

CDR3 region: CASSKTGGAEQPQHF. The chain couples TRBV9 to TRBJ1-5; the TCRdb call, TRBD1, lacks DNA for checking. This CDR3 is built from 15 residues. The germline CDR1 and CDR2 sequences are SGDLS and YYNGEE.

The chain has TRBV29-1 and TRBJ2-7; with no DNA, the TCRdb D assignment of TRBD1 cannot be verified. Germline V gene lookup returns CDR1 SQVTM and CDR2 ANQGSEA. CDR3 length: 14 amino acids. The CDR3 protein is CSAGRQGSSYEQYF.

The chain joins TRBV19 to TRBJ2-3. Germline V gene sequence: CDR1 LNHDA, CDR2 SQIVND (reference sequence). The CDR3 is 11 residues long. CDR3 sequence: CASAFTDTQYF. The full variable domain, completed using reference TRBV19 and TRBJ2-3, is DGGITQSPKYLFRKEGQNVTLSCEQNLNHDAMYWYRQDPGQGLRLIYYSQIVNDFQKGDIAEGYSVSREKKESFPLTVTSAQKNPTAFYLCASAFTDTQYFGPGTRLTVL.